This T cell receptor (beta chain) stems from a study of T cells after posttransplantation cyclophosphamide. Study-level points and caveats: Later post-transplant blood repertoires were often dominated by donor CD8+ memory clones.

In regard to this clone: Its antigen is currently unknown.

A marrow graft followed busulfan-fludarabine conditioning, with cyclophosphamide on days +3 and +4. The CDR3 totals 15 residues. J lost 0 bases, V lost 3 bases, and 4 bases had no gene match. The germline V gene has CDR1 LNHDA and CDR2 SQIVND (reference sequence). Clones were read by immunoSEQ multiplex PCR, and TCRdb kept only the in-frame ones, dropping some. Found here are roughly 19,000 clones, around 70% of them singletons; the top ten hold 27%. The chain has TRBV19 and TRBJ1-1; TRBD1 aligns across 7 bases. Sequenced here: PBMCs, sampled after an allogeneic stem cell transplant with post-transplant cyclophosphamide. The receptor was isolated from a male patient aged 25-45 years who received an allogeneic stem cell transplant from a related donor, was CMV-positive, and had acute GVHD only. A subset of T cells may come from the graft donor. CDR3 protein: CASSILTGLNTEAFF. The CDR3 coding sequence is TGTGCCAGTAGTATCCTGACAGGGCTGAACACTGAAGCTTTCTTT.